The following is a T cell receptor beta chain sequence with its context. The data are from a study of blood T cell repertoires in COVID-19. Looking at the study overall: Samples taken during acute and convalescent COVID-19 were collected in the United States, Italy and Spain. PBMCs, B-cell-depleted T cells, or T cells provided the cDNA or gDNA that made up the material.

Method: immunoSEQ multiplex PCR; TCRdb's copy keeps in-frame clones and lacks some. The sample includes fewer than 200,000 clones, approximately 84% of them seen just once. Germline loops: CDR1 LNHDA, CDR2 SQIVND (reference sequence). J was trimmed by 8 bases and V by 5 bases; bases with no gene match: 23. The CDR3 has 19 amino acids. The sequence was obtained from a man aged 70 or older with active or convalescent COVID-19. The chain recombines TRBV19 with TRBJ2-1; 8 positions agree with TRBD2. The sample consisted of peripheral blood. DNA of the CDR3: TGTGCCAGTAGTCCCCTCCGTCCGGGACTAGAGGTCATCGGCGATGAGCAGTTCTTC. It codes for CASSPLRPGLEVIGDEQFF.